Reported below is one TCR beta chain. This sample was included in a study of blood T cell repertoires in COVID-19. Study-wide background: Whether acute or convalescent, the COVID-19 samples came from the United States, Italy and Spain.

The data were produced by immunoSEQ multiplex PCR, yet TCRdb's version contains in-frame clones alone and is incomplete. Of around 24,000 clones in the sample, roughly 90% were seen once. CDR1 is MNHEY and CDR2 is SMNVEV in the germline V gene (reference sequence). Between the trimmed V and J ends, which lost 2 bases and 5 bases, there was a span of 9 bases. The CDR3 loop spans 13 amino acids. Sample: peripheral blood. The sequence came from a woman in her 70s with active COVID-19. The chain links TRBV27 to TRBJ2-5; maybe TRBD2 (5 bases). The CDR3 loop reads CASSLRGPETQYF. The DNA of the CDR3 is TGTGCCAGCAGTTTACGGGGTCCGGAGACCCAGTACTTC.